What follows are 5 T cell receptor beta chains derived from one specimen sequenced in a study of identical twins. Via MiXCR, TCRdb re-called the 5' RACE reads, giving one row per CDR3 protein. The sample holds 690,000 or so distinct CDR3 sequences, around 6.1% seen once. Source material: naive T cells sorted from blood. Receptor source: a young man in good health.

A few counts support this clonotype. CDR3 sequence reads: CASSRSRNTEAFF. The CDR3 coding sequence is TGCGCCAGCAGCCGCTCCCGTAACACTGAAGCTTTCTTT. The rearrangement uses TRBV4-3 and TRBJ1-1; D is ambiguous. The CDR3 contains 13 residues. Germline values: CDR1 LGHNA, CDR2 YSLEER. V lost 4 bases to trimming and J lost 2 bases, with 8 bases between them.

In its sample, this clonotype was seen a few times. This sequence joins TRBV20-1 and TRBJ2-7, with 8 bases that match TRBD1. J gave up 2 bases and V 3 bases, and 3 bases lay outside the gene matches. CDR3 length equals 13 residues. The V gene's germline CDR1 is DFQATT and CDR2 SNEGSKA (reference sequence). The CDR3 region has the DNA TGCAGTGCTAGCGAGGACAGGGCCTACGAGCAGTACTTC. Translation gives CSASEDRAYEQYF.

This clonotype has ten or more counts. The CDR3 is CSASSGSSTDTQYF. CDR3 coding DNA: TGCAGTGCTAGTAGCGGGAGCAGCACAGATACGCAGTATTTT. This chain links TRBV20-1 with TRBJ2-3, with 9 bases aligning to TRBD2. This CDR3 has 14 residues. Germline-derived CDR1 and CDR2 are DFQATT and SNEGSKA (reference sequence). The V segment lost 3 bases and the J segment 0 bases; nucleotides outside the gene matches: 1.

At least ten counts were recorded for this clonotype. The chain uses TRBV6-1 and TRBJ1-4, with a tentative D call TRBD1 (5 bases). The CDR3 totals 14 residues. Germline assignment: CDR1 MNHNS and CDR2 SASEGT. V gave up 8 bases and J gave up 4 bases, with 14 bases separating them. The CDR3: CASSAGFGNEKLFF. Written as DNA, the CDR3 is TGTGCCAGCTCCGCAGGGTTTGGTAATGAAAAACTGTTTTTT.

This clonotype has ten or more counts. The CDR3 spells CSGEERGFDEQFF. As DNA, the CDR3 is TGCAGCGGGGAGGAGAGGGGCTTCGATGAGCAGTTCTTC. This chain connects TRBV29-1 to TRBJ2-1; D is possibly TRBD2 (6 bases). The CDR3 totals 13 residues. V was shortened by 7 bases and J by 8 bases, with 18 bases between the two germline ends. CDR1 and CDR2 (germline): SQVTM, ANQGSEA.